This record looks at one T cell receptor beta chain sequence and its context. The antigen is not known. The entry originates in a study of cytomegalovirus exposure and HLA in healthy donors. Study-wide findings and caveats: A subsequent analysis found that TCR clusters from the first cohort also tended to co-occur in the approximately 110 validation repertoires, with less than 95% of cluster scores above 0. Most TCR sequences were seen very rarely across donors, but some public TCRs occurred in many. Among TCR beta chains, those listed as cytomegalovirus-associated numbered fewer than 200. Reportedly, diagnosis of cytomegalovirus status by the classifier showed high specificity and sensitivity.

CDR1 is SEHNR, CDR2 FQNEAQ, per germline (reference sequence). CDR3 length equals 13 residues. V was pared by 4 bases and J by 6 bases, with 2 bases of the junction left unmatched. The method was immunoSEQ multiplex PCR; TCRdb's version includes in-frame clones alone and lacks a portion of them. Of approximately 300,000 clones in the sample, approximately 90% were seen once. This receptor was taken from a woman under 30 in good health and CMV-seronegative. This chain joins TRBV7-9 and TRBJ2-1, with 8 bases identical to TRBD2. Sequenced: PBMCs. CDR3 nucleotide sequence: TGTGCCAGCAGCTGGCGGGAGGTCAATGAGCAGTTCTTC. It is translated as CASSWREVNEQFF.